The next 22 T cell receptor beta chains were all read from a single sample in a study of blood T cell repertoires in COVID-19. Measured with immunoSEQ multiplex PCR; TCRdb has only the in-frame clones, and not every one. Seen here are about 410,000 clones, about 89% observed once, and the top ten hold 1.5% to 1.7%. Sequencing used peripheral blood. All receptors come from a woman between 40 and 55 years old with COVID-19, enrolled during active disease.

This clone was detected only a few times. The rearrangement links TRBV28 to TRBJ1-6, with unresolved D. CDR3 size: 15 residues. V shed 5 bases and J shed 6 bases, with 14 bases lying between them. Germline loops: CDR1 MDHEN, CDR2 SYDVKM. The CDR3 nucleotides read TGTGCCAGCAGTCGGGAGAGGTTAGGTAATTCACCCCTCCACTTT. This codes for CASSRERLGNSPLHF.

The J gene is TRBJ2-6, the V gene TRBV10-3, with 9 bases lining up with TRBD1. The CDR3 has 18 amino acids. With 2 bases clipped from V and 0 bases from J, the junction kept 5 bases outside the gene matches. Germline V gene sequence: CDR1 ENHRY, CDR2 SYGVKD. CDR3 sequence (DNA): TGTGCCATCAGTGAGACCGGGACAGGGCTCTCTGGGGCCAACGTCCTGACTTTC. Amino acids: CAISETGTGLSGANVLTF.

V gene TRBV14 combines with J gene TRBJ2-1, with 12 positions matching TRBD2. V shed 4 bases, J shed 4 bases, and the junction held 14 bases outside the gene matches. The germline CDR1 and CDR2 sequences are SGHDN and FVKESK. The length of the CDR3 is 19 residues. CDR3 protein: CASSPPPPTSGGWYNEQFF. CDR3 in DNA: TGTGCCAGCAGCCCCCCACCGCCAACTAGCGGGGGGTGGTACAATGAGCAGTTCTTC.

This sequence joins TRBV6-1 and TRBJ1-2, with D uncertain. The length of the CDR3 is 15 residues. The germline CDR1 and CDR2 sequences are MNHNS and SASEGT. Trimming removed 1 base at V and 4 bases at J, with 13 bases between. The DNA for the CDR3 is TGTGCCAGCAGTGAAGAAGGAGTCAGCCCCTATGGCTACACCTTC. Protein sequence: CASSEEGVSPYGYTF.

CDR3 loop: CASSLVGTGSGELFF. CDR3 sequence (DNA): TGTGCCAGCAGCTTGGTAGGGACAGGGTCCGGGGAGCTGTTTTTT. The chain has TRBV5-4 and TRBJ2-2; 9 nucleotides align to TRBD1. V dropped 0 bases and J dropped 6; count of bases not matched to a gene: 3. The CDR3 has 15 residues. Per germline, CDR1 SGHNT and CDR2 YYREEE (reference sequence).

The chain employs TRBV19 and TRBJ1-4; 8 bases fit TRBD1. The V gene end was trimmed by 2 bases and the J gene end by 0 bases; junction bases not matched to a gene: 5. From germline, CDR1 is LNHDA and CDR2 SQIVND (reference sequence). CDR3 length: 17 amino acids. The CDR3 is CASSIRPGGPTNEKLFF. For the CDR3, the DNA is TGTGCCAGTAGTATACGGCCAGGGGGCCCAACTAATGAAAAACTGTTTTTT. Filled out from reference TRBV19 and TRBJ1-4, the complete variable domain reads DGGITQSPKYLFRKEGQNVTLSCEQNLNHDAMYWYRQDPGQGLRLIYYSQIVNDFQKGDIAEGYSVSREKKESFPLTVTSAQKNPTAFYLCASSIRPGGPTNEKLFFGSGTQLSVL.

J is TRBJ2-3 and V is TRBV15, with TRBD2 matching 7 bases. V trimming: 1 base; J trimming: 6 bases; junction bases outside the gene matches: 7. CDR1 is LNHNV, CDR2 YYDKDF, per germline (reference sequence). The CDR3 is made up of 15 amino acids. CDR3 protein: CATSRAAGVGDTQYF. The CDR3 nucleotides are TGTGCCACCAGCAGAGCTGCGGGGGTGGGGGATACGCAGTATTTT.

V usage is TRBV27 and J usage is TRBJ2-1; 8 positions match TRBD1. The CDR3 loop spans 14 amino acids. Trimming took 4 bases from V and 8 from J; bases not matched to a gene: 7. CDR1 MNHEY and CDR2 SMNVEV come from the germline V gene (reference sequence). DNA for the CDR3: TGTGCCAGCAGTTCTAGATCAGGGGGCGATGAGCAGTTCTTC. It specifies CASSSRSGGDEQFF.

The chain uses TRBV5-1 and TRBJ1-2; TRBD1 agrees at 7 bases. Germline V gene data show CDR1 as SGHRS and CDR2 as YFSETQ. With V trimmed by 4 bases and J by 2 bases, 8 bases remained unmatched. The CDR3 loop spans 15 amino acids. The CDR3 loop reads CASSADRALNYGYTF. CDR3 nucleotides: TGCGCCAGCAGCGCAGACAGGGCCCTCAACTATGGCTACACCTTC.

This chain connects TRBV28 to TRBJ2-7; the match to TRBD2 covers 8 bases. This CDR3 has 13 amino acids. Per the germline V gene, CDR1 is MDHEN and CDR2 is SYDVKM. With V trimmed by 4 bases and J by 6 bases, 5 bases remained unmatched. This chain's CDR3 is CASSSGLAGEQYF. Here the CDR3 DNA reads TGTGCCAGCAGTTCGGGGCTAGCGGGCGAGCAGTACTTC.

With regard to this clone: Within the sample, other DNA sequences also encode this same CDR3. This chain connects TRBV19 to TRBJ1-5; a weak D match, TRBD1 (6 bases). V was shortened by 3 bases and J by 6 bases, with 12 bases between the two germline ends. Germline CDR1 LNHDA, CDR2 SQIVND (reference sequence). The CDR3 totals 14 residues. Here the CDR3 reads CASSITGSGQPQHF. In DNA, the CDR3 is TGTGCCAGTAGTATCACAGGGAGTGGTCAGCCCCAGCATTTT.

The chain employs TRBV5-1 and TRBJ1-1; D unresolved. Per germline, CDR1 SGHRS and CDR2 YFSETQ. The V gene lost 2 bases and the J gene lost 0 bases, with 8 bases spanning the gap. The CDR3 has 14 amino acids. The CDR3 nucleotides are TGCGCCAGCAGCTTAGCTAGCATGAACACTGAAGCTTTCTTT. Its translation: CASSLASMNTEAFF.

The CDR3 DNA sequence: TGTGCCAGCAGTTATCCGGGACAGGGTGACTATGGCTACACCTTC. It translates to CASSYPGQGDYGYTF. The chain employs TRBV6-4 and TRBJ1-2; 9 bases line up with TRBD1. The junction had 7 bases not matched to a gene; V was cut back by 5 bases and J by 3 bases. The CDR3 consists of 15 residues. In germline, CDR1 is MRHNA, CDR2 SNTAGT.

This chain uses TRBV27 with TRBJ1-6; 7 bases are a match to TRBD1. CDR1 is MNHEY and CDR2 is SMNVEV in the germline V gene (reference sequence). Trimming cost V 3 bases and J 2 bases; bases outside gene matches: 7. This CDR3 is 17 amino acids long. CDR3 sequence reads: CASSFSTGKAYNSPLHF. The CDR3 coding sequence is TGTGCCAGCAGTTTCTCGACAGGGAAGGCCTATAATTCACCCCTCCACTTT.

This chain joins TRBV9 and TRBJ2-1; 10 bases align to TRBD2. This CDR3 comprises 17 residues. Losses at the gene ends were 3 bases for V and 2 bases for J; bases not matched to a gene: 8. The germline CDR1 and CDR2 sequences are SGDLS and YYNGEE. CDR3: CASSGASGRAAYNEQFF. CDR3 nucleotide sequence: TGTGCCAGCAGCGGGGCTAGCGGGAGAGCTGCCTACAATGAGCAGTTCTTC.

The genes are TRBV4-1 and TRBJ2-7; maybe TRBD1 (6 bases). The CDR3 is 15 residues long. The germline V gene encodes CDR1 MGHRA and CDR2 YSYEKL. V gave up 1 base and J gave up 1 base, with 11 bases separating them. The DNA for the CDR3 is TGCGCCAGCAGCCAAGGGTTCAGGGGATCCTACGAGCAGTACTTC. It translates to CASSQGFRGSYEQYF.

The J gene is TRBJ2-2, the V gene TRBV9, with TRBD2 identical over 13 bases. V lost 0 bases to trimming and J lost 0 bases; unmatched junction nucleotides: 2. The CDR3 is 18 residues long. Per the germline V gene, CDR1 is SGDLS and CDR2 is YYNGEE. The CDR3 sequence is CASSVELAGGPNTGELFF. In DNA form, the CDR3 reads TGTGCCAGCAGCGTAGAACTAGCGGGAGGGCCGAACACCGGGGAGCTGTTTTTT.

This clone turned up a few times. This chain joins TRBV18 and TRBJ2-7, with 13 positions matching TRBD2. Germline V gene data show CDR1 as KGHSH and CDR2 as LQKENI. The CDR3 covers 15 residues. Trimming at V came to 4 bases and at J to 7 bases, leaving 7 bases not matched to a gene. CDR3 sequence (DNA): TGTGCCAGCTCACTAGGACTAGCGGGAGTAATAGAGCAGTACTTC. Residues: CASSLGLAGVIEQYF.

This chain links TRBV7-9 with TRBJ1-2; weak D call: TRBD1 (6 bases). This CDR3 has 15 amino acids. CDR1 is SEHNR, CDR2 FQNEAQ, per germline (reference sequence). V lost 6 bases and J 8 bases, leaving 22 bases between the germline ends. This chain's CDR3 is CASSGDQTTGTGYTF. The CDR3 DNA reads as TGTGCCAGCAGTGGGGATCAAACTACAGGGACGGGCTACACCTTC.

The CDR3 protein is CASSVDPGITDTQYF. CDR3 nucleotide sequence: TGTGCCAGCAGCGTAGATCCGGGGATCACAGATACGCAGTATTTT. The V and J genes are TRBV9 and TRBJ2-3, with D possibly matching TRBD2 (5 bases). Germline loops: CDR1 SGDLS, CDR2 YYNGEE. Between the trimmed V and J ends, which lost 0 bases and 2 bases, there was a span of 10 bases. This CDR3 is built from 15 residues.

Comments on this clone: At the DNA level, this CDR3 is encoded by other sequences in the same sample as well. This rearrangement joins TRBV28 to TRBJ1-2, with D perhaps TRBD1 (5 bases). Trimming took 2 bases from V and 4 from J, leaving 8 bases between them. This CDR3 is 13 amino acids long. The V gene's germline CDR1 is MDHEN and CDR2 SYDVKM. The CDR3: CASSLQGSYGYTF. The DNA for the CDR3 is TGTGCCAGCAGTTTACAGGGAAGCTATGGCTACACCTTC.

This chain links TRBV11-2 with TRBJ1-1; 7 nucleotides align to TRBD1. V lost 6 bases, J lost 0 bases, and 4 bases stayed unmatched. The CDR3 extends over 14 amino acids. Germline V lookup: CDR1 SGHAT, CDR2 FQNNGV. CDR3 nucleotides: TGTGCCAGCAGTCTAGGACAGGTGAACACTGAAGCTTTCTTT. Its translation is CASSLGQVNTEAFF.